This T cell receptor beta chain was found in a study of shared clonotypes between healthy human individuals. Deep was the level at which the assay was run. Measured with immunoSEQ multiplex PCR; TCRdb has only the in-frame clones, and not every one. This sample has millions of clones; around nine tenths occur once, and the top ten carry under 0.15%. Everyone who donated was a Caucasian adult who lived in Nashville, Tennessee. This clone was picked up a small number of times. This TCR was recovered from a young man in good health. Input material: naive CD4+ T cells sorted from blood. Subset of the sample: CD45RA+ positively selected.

DNA of the CDR3: TGTGCCAGCAGAGTGGACAGCCCCTATGGCTACACCTTC. It encodes CASRVDSPYGYTF. The J gene is TRBJ1-2, the V gene TRBV6-1; D possibly corresponds to TRBD1 (6 bases). V was clipped by 6 bases and J by 4 bases, with 12 bases between them. CDR1 and CDR2 (germline): MNHNS, SASEGT. The CDR3 extends over 13 amino acids.